Below, one T cell receptor beta chain is given with its context. Its antigen is unknown. A read error may produce the germline difference seen at one junction end. TCRdb processed the multiplex PCR reads anew with MiXCR; each CDR3 protein has one entry. The sample consists of some 53,000 distinct CDR3 sequences, under 50% of them appearing once. The sample comes from a study of breast tumors, draining lymph nodes, adjacent tissues. The germline V gene encodes CDR1 KGHDR and CDR2 SFDVKD. The CDR3 totals 15 residues. Study results and caveats: Luminal-like breast cancer showed significantly higher tumor–nontumor repertoire similarity than basal-like.

The chain recombines TRBV24-1 with TRBJ2-5; 11 bases align to TRBD1. The TCR comes from a female donor with breast cancer. Some clones in this sample may be carry-over from other donors' samples. The material sequenced was breast tumor tissue. In DNA, the CDR3 is TGTGCCACCAGTGGGACAGGGGGCGGGGGAGGGACCCAATACTTC. Its protein is CATSGTGGGGGTQYF.